Here is one T cell receptor (beta chain) with its context. What it recognizes is unknown. This sample is part of a study of vaccination effects on CD4 cells after COVID-19. Turning to the study itself: Post-vaccine specimens arrived a median 72 days past the second dose. Findings and limits, study-wide: Few convalescent patients, and no early post-infection timepoints, were available to the study. Vaccine- and infection-induced clones showed marked clonal contraction late following vaccination.

Germline CDR1 SNHLY, CDR2 FYNNEI. This CDR3 has 19 residues. The V and J ends lost 2 bases and 4 bases, in that order; junction bases with no gene match: 18. The culture ran for approximately 10 days, and then CD4+ T cells were isolated. Of the BNT162b2 and mRNA-1273 vaccines, participants received two doses of one or the other. Sequencing used immunoSEQ multiplex PCR; TCRdb keeps in-frame clones, though not all of them. In the table there are over 45,000 clones, roughly two thirds of which are singletons. The chain uses TRBV2 and TRBJ2-7, with 9 bases lining up with TRBD2. The sequencing here drew on CD4+ T cells from PBMCs cultured without peptide, taken after COVID-19 vaccination. This TCR was recovered from a human donor who received a COVID-19 vaccine. CDR3 region: CASSERVLAGTRGGYEQYF. In DNA, the CDR3 is TGTGCCAGCAGTGAAAGGGTGCTAGCGGGAACCCGGGGGGGTTACGAGCAGTACTTC.